This T cell receptor (beta chain) comes out of a study of Ad26.COV2.S vaccination and SARS-CoV-2 variants. Generated by immunoSEQ multiplex PCR, the TCRdb table keeps only in-frame clones and is missing some. The sample includes roughly 380,000 clones, approximately 84% of them seen just once. CDR3 size: 15 residues. Per germline, CDR1 LGHNA and CDR2 YSLEER. With 2 bases clipped from V and 7 bases from J, the junction kept 8 bases outside the gene matches. Treatment specified: some 19 received Ad26.COV2.S at low or high dose, single or two shots; about five received placebo; per-sample allocation not given. Sampling occurred on day 63 after the first vaccine or placebo injection.

Sample: peripheral blood, taken in a trial of Ad26.COV2.S vaccine versus placebo. The chain combines TRBV4-3 with TRBJ1-5, with TRBD1 matching 7 bases. The sequence derives from a person between 18 and 60 years old who received the Ad26.COV2.S COVID-19 vaccine or a placebo. The CDR3 loop is CASSQFEGAGQPQHF. As DNA, the CDR3 is TGCGCCAGCAGCCAATTCGAGGGGGCTGGGCAGCCCCAGCATTTT.